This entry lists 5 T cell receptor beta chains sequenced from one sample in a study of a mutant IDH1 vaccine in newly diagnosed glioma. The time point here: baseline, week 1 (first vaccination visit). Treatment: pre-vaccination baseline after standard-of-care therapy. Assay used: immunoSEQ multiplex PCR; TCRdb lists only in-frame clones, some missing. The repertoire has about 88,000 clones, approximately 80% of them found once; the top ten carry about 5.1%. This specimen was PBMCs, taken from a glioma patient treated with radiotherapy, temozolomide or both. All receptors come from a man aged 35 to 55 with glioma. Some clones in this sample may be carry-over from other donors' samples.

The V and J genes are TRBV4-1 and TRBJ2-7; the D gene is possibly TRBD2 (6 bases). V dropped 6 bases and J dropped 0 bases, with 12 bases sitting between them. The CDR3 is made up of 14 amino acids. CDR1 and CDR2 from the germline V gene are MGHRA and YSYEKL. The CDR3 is CASRSLGSSYEQYF. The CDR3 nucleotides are TGCGCCAGCAGGTCCCTCGGGAGCTCCTACGAGCAGTACTTC.

The CDR3 loop reads CASSVDQVGPQYF. The CDR3 bases are TGTGCCAGCAGCGTAGACCAGGTCGGACCGCAGTATTTT. V usage is TRBV9 and J usage is TRBJ2-3; D remains ambiguous. From germline, CDR1 is SGDLS and CDR2 YYNGEE. CDR3 size: 13 residues. With 0 bases removed from V and 10 bases from J, the gap between germline ends came to 12 bases.

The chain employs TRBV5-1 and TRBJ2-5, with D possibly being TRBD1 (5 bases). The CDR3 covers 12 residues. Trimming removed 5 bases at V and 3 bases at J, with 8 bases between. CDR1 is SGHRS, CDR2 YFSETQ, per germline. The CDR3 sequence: CASRLTEETQYF. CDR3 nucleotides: TGCGCCAGCAGGTTGACAGAAGAGACCCAGTACTTC.

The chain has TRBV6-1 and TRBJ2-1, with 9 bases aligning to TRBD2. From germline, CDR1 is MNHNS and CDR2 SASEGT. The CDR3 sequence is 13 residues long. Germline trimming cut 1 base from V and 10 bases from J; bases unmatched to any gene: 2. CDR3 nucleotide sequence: TGTGCCAGCAGTGAAGGTCTAGCGGGGGAGCAGTTCTTC. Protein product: CASSEGLAGEQFF.

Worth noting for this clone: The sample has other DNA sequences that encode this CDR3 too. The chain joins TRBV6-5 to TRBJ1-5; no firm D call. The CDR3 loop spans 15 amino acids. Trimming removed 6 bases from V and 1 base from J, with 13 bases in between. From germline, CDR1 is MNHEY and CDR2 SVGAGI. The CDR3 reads CASSRNRESNQPQHF. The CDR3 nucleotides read TGTGCCAGCAGCCGGAACCGGGAGAGCAATCAGCCCCAGCATTTT.